This T cell receptor (beta chain) was recovered during a study of technical replicates of blood from several donors. Germline-derived CDR1 and CDR2 are MNHEY and SVGAGI. The CDR3 runs 15 residues. Trimming at V came to 2 bases and at J to 7 bases, leaving 10 bases not matched to a gene. Repertoires were generated with immunoSEQ multiplex PCR, while TCRdb's copy carries only in-frame clones and drops some. The sample lists about 74,000 clones, about 95% occurring once. The sample taken for sequencing was T cells isolated from PBMCs. This clonotype was obtained from a human donor in good health. This chain joins TRBV6-5 and TRBJ2-7; 8 bases match TRBD1. The CDR3 bases are TGTGCCAGCAGTTACCTCGGGCCGACAGGGGATGAGCAGTACTTC. It yields the protein CASSYLGPTGDEQYF.